Described below is a single T cell receptor (beta chain) sequence and its context. The antigen remains undetermined. These data belong to a study of blood T cells in healthy people across ages. Study findings and constraints: The unsorted PBMCs prevented any conclusive comparison of naive versus antigen-experienced cells. Per million T cells, TCR beta diversity dropped about linearly as age rose.

Caucasian, healthy and from Russia, the donors were aged between about 6 and 90. Per the germline V gene, CDR1 is SQVTM and CDR2 is ANQGSEA. The CDR3 has 15 amino acids. The ends were cut back, 7 bases at V and 3 bases at J, with 21 bases in the middle. Sample-barcoded 5' priming and a J-beta primer mix drove a second PCR of about 6 to 12 cycles. Using its own MiXCR run on the 5' RACE reads, TCRdb lists one record per CDR3 protein. The data contain approximately 900,000 distinct CDR3 sequences, about 28% of them singletons. The same specimen was also included in a second study, on T cells of mothers and their children. Per that study: The second PCR's M1S primer added sample barcodes and 2-4 random nucleotides.

The V call is TRBV29-1, the J call TRBJ1-1; D possibly corresponds to TRBD1 (5 bases). The sequencing sample was made of blood. The TCR originated in a woman in her thirties or forties in good health. The CDR3 loop is CSAPSGGRFDTEAFF. The DNA for the CDR3 is TGCAGCGCCCCCTCGGGGGGTCGATTCGACACTGAAGCTTTCTTT.